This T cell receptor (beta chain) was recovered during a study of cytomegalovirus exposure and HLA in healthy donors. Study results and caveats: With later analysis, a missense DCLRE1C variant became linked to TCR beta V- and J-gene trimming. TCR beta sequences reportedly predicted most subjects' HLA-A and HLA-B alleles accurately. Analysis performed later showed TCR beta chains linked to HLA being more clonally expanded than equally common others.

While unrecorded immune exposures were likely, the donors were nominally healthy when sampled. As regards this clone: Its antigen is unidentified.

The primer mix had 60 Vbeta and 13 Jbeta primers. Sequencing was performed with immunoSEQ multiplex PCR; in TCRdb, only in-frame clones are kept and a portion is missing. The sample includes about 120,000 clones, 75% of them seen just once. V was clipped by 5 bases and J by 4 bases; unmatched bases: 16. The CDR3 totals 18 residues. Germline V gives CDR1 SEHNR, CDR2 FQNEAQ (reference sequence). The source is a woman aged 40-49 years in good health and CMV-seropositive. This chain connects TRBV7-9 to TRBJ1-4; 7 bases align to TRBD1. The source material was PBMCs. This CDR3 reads CASSQEEGQPQDNEKLFF. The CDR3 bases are TGTGCCAGCAGCCAGGAGGAGGGACAGCCGCAAGATAATGAAAAACTGTTTTTT. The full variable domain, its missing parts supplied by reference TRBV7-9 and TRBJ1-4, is DTGVSQNPRHKITKRGQNVTFRCDPISEHNRLYWYRQTLGQGPEFLTYFQNEAQLEKSRLLSDRFSAERPKGSFSTLEIQRTEQGDSAMYLCASSQEEGQPQDNEKLFFGSGTQLSVL.